This TCR beta chain was sequenced during a study of a mutant IDH1 vaccine in newly diagnosed glioma. Study-wide background: The start of vaccination came 4-6 weeks after radiotherapy alone, or with temozolomide cycles.

Germline V gives CDR1 SEHNR, CDR2 FQNEAQ (reference sequence). There are 16 residues in the CDR3. About this clone: Its target is unknown.

Assay: immunoSEQ multiplex PCR; the TCRdb copy retains only in-frame clones and omits some. The sample includes fewer than 65,000 clones, 75% to 85% of them seen just once. The sample's time point: week 5, during vaccination. Mutant IDH1 20-mer peptide, at 300 ug, made up each vaccine dose, with topical imiquimod. Donor tumors were new WHO grade 3 or 4 IDH1-mutant, ATRX-lost astrocytomas. Regarding the study as a whole: Pseudoprogression seemingly bore no relation to changes in top peripheral T cell clonotypes. Among patients, around 93% showed immune responses induced by the vaccine.

The J gene is TRBJ2-5, the V gene TRBV7-9; 7 bases align to TRBD1. Near its end, the DNA agrees better with TRBJ2-7, so the J call may be wrong. The sequence was obtained from a man younger than 40 with glioma. The sequenced sample was PBMCs, obtained from a glioma patient whose treatment included an IDH1 peptide vaccine. CDR3 nucleotide sequence: TGTGCCAGCAGCTCGACATTCAGACAGGGCTCCTACGAGCAGTACTTC. Protein: CASSSTFRQGSYEQYF.